Sequencing of this T cell receptor (beta chain) was carried out in a study of T cell responses to AZD1222 COVID-19 vaccine. J gave up 1 base and V 5 bases, and 11 bases lay outside the gene matches. The CDR3 sequence is 18 residues long. In germline, CDR1 is LGHDT, CDR2 YNNKEL (reference sequence). On this clone: The antigen is undetermined.

Study results and caveats: A reported finding is that nearly half of spike-specific TCRs target unmutated variant regions. When two AZD1222 doses had been given, Spike-specific TCR breadth and depth rose. It was only after the peak T cell response that any repertoires were sampled.

Measured with immunoSEQ multiplex PCR; TCRdb has only the in-frame clones, and not every one. This sample yields 100,000 to 150,000 clones, of which under 90% are seen a single time; roughly 6% belongs to the top ten. Sequencing was performed on peripheral blood, taken on day 0 of AZD1222 vaccination. This TCR derives from an adult in good health. The V call is TRBV3-1 (or the pseudogene TRBV3-2), the J call TRBJ1-2, with TRBD1 matching over 12 bases. The CDR3 DNA follows: TGTGCCAGCAGCTACCTACCGGGACAGGGGGCCCTTAACTATGGCTACACCTTC. Its protein is CASSYLPGQGALNYGYTF.